One T cell receptor beta chain is described in this entry. This CDR3 has 14 residues. Looked up from germline, CDR1 is SEHNR and CDR2 is FQNEAQ (reference sequence). V trimming: 5 bases; J trimming: 1 base; junction bases outside the gene matches: 4. Sequencing was performed with immunoSEQ multiplex PCR; in TCRdb, only in-frame clones are kept and a portion is missing. The sample shows about 64,000 clones, around nine tenths of them seen only once. The sample is drawn from a study of technical replicates of blood from several donors. V gene TRBV7-9 combines with J gene TRBJ2-7; TRBD1 aligns across 8 bases. This receptor was obtained from a human donor in good health. Some clones in this sample may be carry-over from other donors' samples. Material: PBMCs. The CDR3 protein is CASSPGQVSYEQYF. The CDR3, as DNA: TGTGCCAGCAGCCCGGGACAGGTTTCCTACGAGCAGTACTTC.